The 29 T cell receptor beta chains below come from one sample, sequenced in a study of shared clonotypes between healthy human individuals. Using immunoSEQ multiplex PCR, the repertoire was profiled, and TCRdb retains in-frame clones only, with some absent. This sample has 1.5 million to 2.5 million clones, with about 95% found just once. CD45RO-negative cells were positively selected for CCR7, leaving out terminally differentiated effector memory CD45RA+ cells. The sample taken for sequencing was naive CD8+ T cells sorted from blood. The receptors were sampled from a man younger than 30 in good health.

The J gene is TRBJ2-5, the V gene TRBV11-2; D is unclear. Germline V gene lookup returns CDR1 SGHAT and CDR2 FQNNGV. V lost 5 bases and J 5 bases, leaving 12 bases between the germline ends. CDR3 length: 13 residues. For the CDR3, the DNA is TGTGCCAGCAGCGGGGATTATCCCGAGACCCAGTACTTC. This codes for CASSGDYPETQYF.

Comments on this clone: Other DNA sequences from this sample encode an identical CDR3 as well. The V and J genes are TRBV2 and TRBJ2-7, with D perhaps being TRBD1 or TRBD2 (5 bases each). This CDR3 is built from 14 residues. Trimming took off 1 base at V and 2 bases at J, with 9 bases between the two ends. The germline CDR1 and CDR2 sequences are SNHLY and FYNNEI. The CDR3 spells CASSEGGSTYEQYF. CDR3 nucleotides: TGTGCCAGCAGTGAAGGGGGGTCTACCTACGAGCAGTACTTC.

V gene TRBV7-9 combines with J gene TRBJ2-2; D gene unclear. CDR3 length: 11 residues. V was clipped by 2 bases and J by 10 bases, with 5 bases between them. The V gene's germline CDR1 is SEHNR and CDR2 FQNEAQ (reference sequence). The CDR3 loop reads CASSLYVELFF. CDR3 sequence (DNA): TGTGCCAGCAGCTTATATGTGGAGCTGTTTTTT.

The chain joins TRBV27 to TRBJ2-3; TRBD2 agrees at 8 bases. Trimming cost V 10 bases and J 6 bases; bases outside gene matches: 12. There are 14 residues in the CDR3. In germline, CDR1 is MNHEY, CDR2 SMNVEV (reference sequence). DNA of the CDR3: TGTGCCACCCGACCGGGAGGGTCGGGGGATACGCAGTATTTT. Protein: CATRPGGSGDTQYF.

This chain joins TRBV27 and TRBJ2-5, with 7 bases fitting TRBD2. The germline V gene has CDR1 MNHEY and CDR2 SMNVEV (reference sequence). This CDR3 spans 14 amino acids. After removal of 8 bases from V and 1 base from J, the junction contained 7 bases not matched to a gene. CDR3 amino acids: CASAERGPQETQYF. In nucleotides, the CDR3 is TGTGCCAGCGCTGAGCGGGGCCCCCAAGAGACCCAGTACTTC.

The V call is TRBV10-3, the J call TRBJ2-3; D perhaps matches TRBD2 (6 bases). Germline V gene sequence: CDR1 ENHRY, CDR2 SYGVKD. Between the trimmed V and J ends, which lost 2 bases and 6 bases, there was a span of 12 bases. CDR3 length: 14 residues. The CDR3 loop reads CAISEGLSGDTQYF. In DNA form, the CDR3 reads TGTGCCATCAGTGAGGGACTATCGGGGGATACGCAGTATTTT.

As for this clone: Other DNA sequences within the sample encode an identical CDR3. The chain is built from TRBV5-4 and TRBJ2-7; 7 bases fit TRBD1. The CDR3 has 14 residues. After removal of 4 bases from V and 0 bases from J, the junction contained 4 bases not matched to a gene. The germline V gene has CDR1 SGHNT and CDR2 YYREEE (reference sequence). In DNA form, the CDR3 reads TGTGCCAGCAGCCCGGACAGGAGCTCCTACGAGCAGTACTTC. Translating gives CASSPDRSSYEQYF. Supplemented by reference TRBV5-4 and TRBJ2-7, the full variable domain reads ETGVTQSPTHLIKTRGQQVTLRCSSQSGHNTVSWYQQALGQGPQFIFQYYREEENGRGNFPPRFSGLQFPNYSSELNVNALELDDSALYLCASSPDRSSYEQYFGPGTRLTVT.

The chain uses TRBV27 and TRBJ2-1, with D unresolved. CDR1 and CDR2 (germline): MNHEY, SMNVEV (reference sequence). Trimming left V 10 bases short and J 0 bases short, with 10 bases between. This CDR3 is built from 13 residues. The CDR3 protein is CATKDGSYNEQFF. The CDR3 DNA is TGTGCCACCAAGGACGGCTCCTACAATGAGCAGTTCTTC.

The genes are TRBV15 and TRBJ1-4; the D is unclear. Germline lookup yields CDR1 LNHNV and CDR2 YYDKDF (reference sequence). The CDR3 totals 13 residues. Trimming pared 5 bases from V and 8 bases from J, leaving 12 bases between. The CDR3 nucleotides read TGTGCCACCAGCGGAACTCTGGGGGAAAAACTGTTTTTT. Its translation: CATSGTLGEKLFF.

The rearrangement links TRBV5-1 to TRBJ2-1, with D perhaps TRBD2 (6 bases). Germline CDR1 SGHRS, CDR2 YFSETQ. Trimming stripped 0 bases from V and 4 bases from J, with 11 bases between. CDR3 length equals 15 residues. The chain's CDR3 is CASSLGLDPYNEQFF. CDR3 coding DNA: TGCGCCAGCAGCTTGGGACTAGACCCATACAATGAGCAGTTCTTC.

The chain is built from TRBV15 and TRBJ2-5; D possibly corresponds to TRBD2 (6 bases). Per germline, CDR1 LNHNV and CDR2 YYDKDF (reference sequence). This CDR3 is built from 14 residues. Trimming took 4 bases from V and 5 from J, leaving 14 bases between them. The CDR3 loop is CATSTFSGGETQYF. CDR3 in DNA: TGTGCCACCAGCACCTTTAGCGGTGGGGAGACCCAGTACTTC. Drawing the rest from reference TRBV15 and TRBJ2-5, the complete variable domain is DAMVIQNPRYQVTQFGKPVTLSCSQTLNHNVMYWYQQKSSQAPKLLFHYYDKDFNNEADTPDNFQSRRPNTSFCFLDIRSPGLGDTAMYLCATSTFSGGETQYFGPGTRLLVL.

The rearrangement uses TRBV27 and TRBJ2-7; D remains unclear. This CDR3 region has 14 residues. V was pared by 0 bases and J by 7 bases, with 13 bases between. Germline V gene sequence: CDR1 MNHEY, CDR2 SMNVEV (reference sequence). CDR3 residues: CASSLSQTVGEQYF. CDR3 nucleotides: TGTGCCAGCAGTTTATCCCAGACGGTGGGGGAGCAGTACTTC.

The rearrangement uses TRBV11-2 and TRBJ1-6, with D unclear. Per the germline V gene, CDR1 is SGHAT and CDR2 is FQNNGV. V lost 0 bases, J lost 14 bases, and 8 bases lay in between. This CDR3 comprises 12 residues. The CDR3 here is CASSLEWGSLHF. CDR3 DNA sequence: TGTGCCAGCAGCTTAGAGTGGGGTTCCCTCCACTTT.

This clone was counted a single time. The J gene is TRBJ2-1, the V gene TRBV11-2; D tentatively reads TRBD1 or TRBD2 (5 bases each). This CDR3 is built from 16 residues. V shed 1 base and J shed 5 bases, with 15 bases lying between them. Germline V gives CDR1 SGHAT, CDR2 FQNNGV. The DNA for the CDR3 is TGTGCCAGCAGCTTAGGCTTCGGGGCCGTCGACAATGAGCAGTTCTTC. Protein sequence: CASSLGFGAVDNEQFF.

V and J are TRBV11-2 and TRBJ2-7; D unclear. CDR3 length: 14 amino acids. Germline loops: CDR1 SGHAT, CDR2 FQNNGV. Trimming left V 5 bases short and J 3 bases short, with 14 bases between. Here the CDR3 reads CASSPGPSYYEQYF. CDR3 in DNA: TGTGCCAGCAGCCCCGGACCCTCCTACTACGAGCAGTACTTC.

J is TRBJ2-5 and V is TRBV5-6; D remains unclear. V was pared by 1 base and J by 4 bases, with 11 bases between. Germline V gene sequence: CDR1 SGHDT, CDR2 YYEEEE. The CDR3 is 14 amino acids. DNA of the CDR3: TGTGCCAGCAGCTTGATGGGGTTCGGAGAGACCCAGTACTTC. Protein sequence: CASSLMGFGETQYF.

V usage is TRBV19 and J usage is TRBJ2-7, with 7 bases that match TRBD2. CDR3 length equals 14 residues. CDR1 and CDR2 (germline): LNHDA, SQIVND (reference sequence). Trimming removed 10 bases from V and 0 bases from J; junction bases left unmatched: 9. As DNA, the CDR3 is TGTGCCACCGCCGTAGCGGGTGCCTCCTACGAGCAGTACTTC. Amino acids: CATAVAGASYEQYF.

A single count supports this clone. The CDR3 DNA follows: TGTGCCAGCAGTTGGGACCCGAGCTCCTATAATTCACCCCTCCACTTT. This translates into CASSWDPSSYNSPLHF. This chain links TRBV6-5 with TRBJ1-6; D might be TRBD1 (5 bases). Germline loops: CDR1 MNHEY, CDR2 SVGAGI. The V gene lost 4 bases and the J gene lost 0 bases, with 10 bases spanning the gap. The CDR3 consists of 16 residues.

Worth noting for this clone: Within the sample, other DNA sequences also encode this same CDR3. The chain uses TRBV9 and TRBJ2-3; possible D gene TRBD2, 6 bases. The CDR3 has 15 residues. The V gene lost 0 bases and the J gene lost 2 bases, with 10 bases spanning the gap. Germline V gene lookup returns CDR1 SGDLS and CDR2 YYNGEE. CDR3 nucleotides: TGTGCCAGCAGCGTAGACGGCGGGGCCACAGATACGCAGTATTTT. It is translated as CASSVDGGATDTQYF.

The gene calls are TRBV6-5 and TRBJ2-3, with 12 bases lining up with TRBD2. This CDR3 contains 15 residues. V lost 5 bases to trimming and J lost 2 bases; unmatched junction nucleotides: 2. Germline lookup yields CDR1 MNHEY and CDR2 SVGAGI. DNA of the CDR3: TGTGCCAGCAGTCTAGCGGGGGGGAACACAGATACGCAGTATTTT. Translating it yields CASSLAGGNTDTQYF.

The chain recombines TRBV19 with TRBJ1-2; 8 nucleotides align to TRBD1. The CDR3 has 12 amino acids. The ends lost 5 bases at V and 9 bases at J; junction bases unmatched: 5. Germline values: CDR1 LNHDA, CDR2 SQIVND (reference sequence). The CDR3 loop reads CASSFGQGRYTF. The CDR3 DNA reads TGTGCCAGTAGTTTCGGACAGGGACGCTACACCTTC.

The chain links TRBV10-1 to TRBJ2-7, with no clear D. Trimming pared 8 bases from V and 6 bases from J, leaving 8 bases between. The CDR3 consists of 10 residues. Germline lookup yields CDR1 WNHNN and CDR2 SYGVQD (reference sequence). The CDR3 loop is CASGDPEQYF. CDR3 DNA: TGCGCCAGCGGGGATCCCGAGCAGTACTTC.

V gene TRBV19 combines with J gene TRBJ2-5; D is undetermined. V lost 5 bases and J lost 2, with 9 bases in between. Per the germline V gene, CDR1 is LNHDA and CDR2 is SQIVND (reference sequence). There are 13 residues in the CDR3. The CDR3 sequence is CASSLPPQETQYF. The CDR3 DNA reads TGTGCCAGTAGTCTACCACCTCAAGAGACCCAGTACTTC. The variable domain in full, completed from reference TRBV19 and TRBJ2-5, reads DGGITQSPKYLFRKEGQNVTLSCEQNLNHDAMYWYRQDPGQGLRLIYYSQIVNDFQKGDIAEGYSVSREKKESFPLTVTSAQKNPTAFYLCASSLPPQETQYFGPGTRLLVL.

The V call is TRBV19, the J call TRBJ2-2; 12 bases are shared with TRBD2. Trimming at V came to 5 bases and at J to 1 base, leaving 5 bases not matched to a gene. The CDR3 has 17 amino acids. Germline loops: CDR1 LNHDA, CDR2 SQIVND (reference sequence). The CDR3 region has the DNA TGTGCCAGTAGTCCATGGACTAGCGGGGAGAACACCGGGGAGCTGTTTTTT. Its translation: CASSPWTSGENTGELFF.

The chain combines TRBV6-5 with TRBJ2-3; unclear D gene. Germline V gene data show CDR1 as MNHEY and CDR2 as SVGAGI. The CDR3 has 14 amino acids. Trimming left V 4 bases short and J 2 bases short, with 10 bases between. The CDR3 region is CASSSPFHTDTQYF. Here the CDR3 DNA reads TGTGCCAGCAGTTCCCCGTTTCACACAGATACGCAGTATTTT.

V gene TRBV19 combines with J gene TRBJ2-1; unclear D gene. CDR1 and CDR2 (germline): LNHDA, SQIVND (reference sequence). The V end lost 1 base, the J end lost 0 bases, and 10 bases lay between the germline ends. This CDR3 is 16 amino acids long. The DNA of the CDR3 is TGTGCCAGTAGTATAGGTGGAGACCCCTCCTACAATGAGCAGTTCTTC. Its translation is CASSIGGDPSYNEQFF.

This clone was recorded once. V usage is TRBV20-1 and J usage is TRBJ1-5; tentatively, D is TRBD1 (5 bases). V lost 6 bases, J lost 7 bases, and 10 bases lay in between. The CDR3 is 11 amino acids. CDR1 and CDR2 (germline): DFQATT, SNEGSKA (reference sequence). The CDR3 nucleotides read TGCAGTGCCGTAGAGGGGCAGCCCCAGCATTTT. Encoded protein: CSAVEGQPQHF.

This chain uses TRBV27 with TRBJ1-6; tentatively, D is TRBD1 (5 bases). Trimming pared 3 bases from V and 8 bases from J, leaving 8 bases between. Germline CDR1 is MNHEY and CDR2 is SMNVEV (reference sequence). The CDR3 covers 13 residues. In DNA form, the CDR3 reads TGTGCCAGCAGTTTGGTCAGGGATTCACCCCTCCACTTT. It yields the protein CASSLVRDSPLHF.

Only a few counts were recorded for this clone. Other DNA sequences of this sample code for an identical CDR3. This rearrangement joins TRBV7-9 to TRBJ2-7; 7 bases are a match to TRBD1. Per germline, CDR1 SEHNR and CDR2 FQNEAQ (reference sequence). V gave up 4 bases and J gave up 0 bases; unmatched junction bases: 3. CDR3 size: 14 residues. CDR3 nucleotides: TGTGCCAGCAGCTCAACAGGGGCCTCCTACGAGCAGTACTTC. Translated: CASSSTGASYEQYF.